Below are 8 T cell receptor beta chains sequenced from a single sample in a study of blood T cell repertoires in COVID-19. Produced via immunoSEQ multiplex PCR; TCRdb's table is partial and in-frame only. The sample yields some 260,000 clones, roughly 91% seen once. The sample consisted of peripheral blood. The receptor set was obtained from a middle-aged woman who had recovered from COVID-19.

J is TRBJ2-3 and V is TRBV18, with D possibly matching TRBD1 (5 bases). CDR3 size: 15 residues. CDR1 is KGHSH and CDR2 is LQKENI in the germline V gene. V gave up 2 bases and J gave up 5 bases, with 14 bases separating them. The CDR3 region is CASSPGAAQGDTQYF. The DNA of the CDR3 is TGTGCCAGCTCACCAGGGGCGGCGCAGGGAGATACGCAGTATTTT.

The chain joins TRBV19 to TRBJ1-1, with D possibly being TRBD1 (6 bases). V lost 5 bases to trimming and J lost 0 bases, with 16 bases between them. CDR1 and CDR2 from the germline V gene are LNHDA and SQIVND (reference sequence). The length of the CDR3 is 16 residues. The CDR3 sequence: CASSFWAGEMNTEAFF. The CDR3 nucleotides are TGTGCCAGTAGTTTTTGGGCAGGGGAAATGAACACTGAAGCTTTCTTT.

This rearrangement joins TRBV7-3 to TRBJ1-5; 8 bases align to TRBD1. J was trimmed by 6 bases and V by 5 bases; bases with no gene match: 3. The CDR3 runs to 13 residues. Germline lookup yields CDR1 SGHTA and CDR2 FQGTGA. The CDR3 bases are TGTGCCAGCAGCGCACAGGGGGGTCAGCCCCAGCATTTT. Encoded protein: CASSAQGGQPQHF.

V usage is TRBV5-1 and J usage is TRBJ1-1, with D possibly TRBD1 on 5 matching bases. CDR3 length: 17 amino acids. Trimming removed 4 bases from V and 1 base from J, with 20 bases in between. Germline CDR1 SGHRS, CDR2 YFSETQ. The CDR3 DNA reads TGCGCCAGCAGCCCCGATGTGGGGGGGAAAAGGAACACTGAAGCTTTCTTT. This translates into CASSPDVGGKRNTEAFF.

The chain combines TRBV19 with TRBJ1-1, with D unresolved. The V gene lost 8 bases and the J gene lost 2 bases, with 6 bases spanning the gap. The CDR3 consists of 11 residues. The germline V gene has CDR1 LNHDA and CDR2 SQIVND (reference sequence). The CDR3 region has the DNA TGTGCCAGTTCCCCAAACACTGAAGCTTTCTTT. Its translation is CASSPNTEAFF.

This clone was counted a few times. The chain links TRBV14 to TRBJ2-2, with TRBD1 as a possible D gene (6 bases). V lost 0 bases and J lost 5, with 10 bases in between. CDR1 SGHDN and CDR2 FVKESK come from the germline V gene. CDR3 length: 15 amino acids. The CDR3 DNA follows: TGTGCCAGCAGCCAAGAGGGCAGGGGAACCGGGGAGCTGTTTTTT. Translation: CASSQEGRGTGELFF.

The rearrangement joins TRBV18 to TRBJ2-1; D unresolved. Trimming shortened V by 3 bases and J by 1 base, and 10 bases separated the two germline ends. The CDR3 has 15 amino acids. Germline V CDR1 and CDR2: KGHSH, LQKENI. DNA of the CDR3: TGTGCCAGCTCACCCCCCCCGGGTTCCTACAATGAGCAGTTCTTC. Translating it yields CASSPPPGSYNEQFF. Based on the CDR3 plus reference TRBV18 and TRBJ2-1, the full variable domain is NAGVMQNPRHLVRRRGQEARLRCSPMKGHSHVYWYRQLPEEGLKFMVYLQKENIIDESGMPKERFSAEFPKEGPSILRIQQVVRGDSAAYFCASSPPPGSYNEQFFGPGTRLTVL.

The chain has TRBV24-1 and TRBJ1-2; no clear D. CDR3 length: 14 residues. Germline-derived CDR1 and CDR2 are KGHDR and SFDVKD. V lost 5 bases, J lost 0 bases, and 9 bases lay in between. CDR3 DNA sequence: TGTGCCACCAGTGGCCCCCAGACTAACTATGGCTACACCTTC. Protein sequence: CATSGPQTNYGYTF.